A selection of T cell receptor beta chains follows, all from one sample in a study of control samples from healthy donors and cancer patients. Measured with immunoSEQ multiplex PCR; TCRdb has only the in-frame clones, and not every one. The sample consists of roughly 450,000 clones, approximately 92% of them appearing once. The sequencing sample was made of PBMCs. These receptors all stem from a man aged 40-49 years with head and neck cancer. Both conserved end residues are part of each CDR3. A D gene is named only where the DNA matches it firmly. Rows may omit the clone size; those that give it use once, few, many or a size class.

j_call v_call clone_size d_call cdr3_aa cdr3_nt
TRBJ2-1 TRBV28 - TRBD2 CASSPGLVRNEQFF TGTGCCAGCAGTCCGGGACTAGTACGCAATGAGCAGTTCTTC
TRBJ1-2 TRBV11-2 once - CASSPQNRLLVYGYTF TGTGCCAGCAGCCCCCAAAACAGGCTCCTTGTATATGGCTACACCTTC
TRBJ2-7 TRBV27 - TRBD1 CASSQVGQGSYEQYF TGTGCCAGCAGCCAAGTAGGACAGGGGTCCTACGAGCAGTACTTC
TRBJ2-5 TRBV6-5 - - CASSYSGQETQYF TGTGCCAGCAGTTACTCAGGTCAAGAGACCCAGTACTTC
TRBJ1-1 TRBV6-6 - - CASTWALSPTEAFF TGTGCCAGCACTTGGGCTCTATCCCCCACTGAAGCTTTCTTT
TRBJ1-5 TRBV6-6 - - CASSPNQPQHF TGTGCCAGCAGCCCTAATCAGCCCCAGCATTTT
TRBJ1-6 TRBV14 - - CASSHYRVYNSPLHF TGTGCCAGCAGCCATTACAGGGTCTATAATTCACCCCTCCACTTT
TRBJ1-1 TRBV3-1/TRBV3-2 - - CASSPRVNTEAFF TGTGCCAGCAGCCCCCGGGTGAACACTGAAGCTTTCTTT
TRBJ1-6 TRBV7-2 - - CASSLTRFRSYNSPLHF TGTGCCAGCAGTCTAACGAGGTTTAGGTCCTATAATTCACCCCTCCACTTT
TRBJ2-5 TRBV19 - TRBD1 CASSRDREETQYF TGTGCCAGTTCCCGGGACAGAGAAGAGACCCAGTACTTC
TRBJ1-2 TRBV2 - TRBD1 CASSEGRDRVYGYTF TGTGCCAGCAGTGAAGGCCGGGACAGGGTCTATGGCTACACCTTC
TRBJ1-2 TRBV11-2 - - CASSLERSYGYTF TGTGCCAGCAGCTTAGAACGGAGCTATGGCTACACCTTC
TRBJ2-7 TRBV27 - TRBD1 CASSLRGGFYEQYF TGTGCCAGCAGTTTACGAGGGGGCTTCTACGAGCAGTACTTC
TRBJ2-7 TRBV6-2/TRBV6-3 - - CASSHRQKISYEQYF TGTGCCAGCAGCCACAGACAGAAGATTTCCTACGAGCAGTACTTC
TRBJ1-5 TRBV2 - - CASATGDQPQHF TGTGCCAGCGCAACAGGAGATCAGCCCCAGCATTTT
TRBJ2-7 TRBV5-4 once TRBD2 CASSYGLAGGVSYEQYF TGTGCCAGCAGTTACGGACTAGCGGGGGGGGTATCCTACGAGCAGTACTTC
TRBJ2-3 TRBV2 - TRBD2 CASNRLAGGTDTQYF TGTGCCAGCAACAGACTTGCGGGGGGGACAGATACGCAGTATTTT
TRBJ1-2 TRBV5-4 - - CASSRRDRGMGGYTF TGTGCCAGCAGCCGACGGGACCGAGGTATGGGTGGCTACACCTTC
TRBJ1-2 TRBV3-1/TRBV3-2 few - CASSQEKGGGYGYTF TGTGCCAGCAGCCAAGAGAAAGGTGGGGGCTATGGCTACACCTTC
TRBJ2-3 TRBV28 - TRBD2 CASSLLGVGGLNSGKPDTQYF TGTGCCAGCAGTTTATTAGGTGTAGGGGGGCTGAATAGCGGGAAGCCAGATACGCAGTATTTT
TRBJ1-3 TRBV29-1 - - CSGGGTGSGNTIYF TGCAGCGGCGGAGGAACAGGCTCTGGAAACACCATATATTTT
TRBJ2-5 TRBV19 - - CASRPTGQETQYF TGTGCCAGTCGACCCACCGGTCAAGAGACCCAGTACTTC
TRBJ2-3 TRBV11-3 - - CASSLKRGADTQYF TGTGCCAGCAGCTTAAAGCGTGGGGCAGATACGCAGTATTTT
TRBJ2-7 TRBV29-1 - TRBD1 CSVQEGAYYEQYF TGCAGCGTTCAAGAGGGGGCCTACTACGAGCAGTACTTC
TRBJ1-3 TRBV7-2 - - CASSLATGAGGNTIYF TGTGCCAGCAGCTTAGCGACGGGGGCTGGTGGAAACACCATATATTTT
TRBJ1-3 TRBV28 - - CASSSTAVSTIYF TGTGCCAGCAGTTCGACAGCCGTTAGCACCATATATTTT
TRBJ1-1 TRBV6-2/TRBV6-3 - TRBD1 CASSFDRGEAFF TGTGCCAGCAGTTTCGACAGGGGTGAAGCTTTCTTT
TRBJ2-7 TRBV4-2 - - CASSQDLSGGDEQYF TGTGCCAGCAGCCAAGATCTGTCCGGGGGCGACGAGCAGTACTTC
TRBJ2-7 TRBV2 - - CASSLQTGTYEQYF TGTGCCAGCAGCCTACAAACGGGGACCTACGAGCAGTACTTC
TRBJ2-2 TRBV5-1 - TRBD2 CASSFLAGGPTGELFF TGCGCCAGCAGCTTCTTAGCGGGAGGGCCCACCGGGGAGCTGTTTTTT
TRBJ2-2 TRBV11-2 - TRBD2 CASSQAGGLTGELFF TGTGCCAGCAGTCAAGCGGGGGGGCTCACCGGGGAGCTGTTTTTT
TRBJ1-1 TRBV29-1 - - CSAEATEAFF TGCAGCGCCGAGGCCACTGAAGCTTTCTTT
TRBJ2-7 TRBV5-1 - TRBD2 CASSLGGTSGYLSYEQYF TGCGCCAGCAGCTTGGGGGGGACTAGCGGGTACCTTAGCTACGAGCAGTACTTC
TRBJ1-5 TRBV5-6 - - CASSERQSNQPQHF TGTGCCAGCAGCGAACGACAGAGCAATCAGCCCCAGCATTTT
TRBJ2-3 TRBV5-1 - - CASSLQGYGGGSTDTQYF TGCGCCAGCAGCTTACAGGGGTATGGCGGGGGAAGCACAGATACGCAGTATTTT
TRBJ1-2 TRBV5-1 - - CASREGLSGSLEGYTF TGCGCCAGCAGGGAAGGACTGTCAGGGAGCCTTGAAGGCTACACCTTC
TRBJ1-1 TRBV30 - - CAWSVRVIRTQNTEAFF TGTGCCTGGAGTGTACGCGTAATCAGGACACAAAACACTGAAGCTTTCTTT
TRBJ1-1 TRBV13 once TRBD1 CASSSRGQAINTEAFF TGTGCCAGCAGCTCAAGGGGACAGGCGATTAACACTGAAGCTTTCTTT
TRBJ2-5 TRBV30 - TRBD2 CAWNLGGGEETQYF TGTGCCTGGAACTTGGGGGGAGGGGAAGAGACCCAGTACTTC
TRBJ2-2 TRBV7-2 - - CASSLARAGTGELFF TGTGCCAGCAGCTTAGCGAGGGCAGGGACCGGGGAGCTGTTTTTT
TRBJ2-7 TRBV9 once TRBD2 CASSVGLDYEQYF TGTGCCAGCAGCGTGGGACTAGACTACGAGCAGTACTTC
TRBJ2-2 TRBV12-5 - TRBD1 CASGLVEKGQVGGTGELFF TGTGCTAGTGGTTTGGTAGAGAAGGGACAGGTTGGTGGGACCGGGGAGCTGTTTTTT
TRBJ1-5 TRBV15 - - CATSSTGENSNQPQHF TGTGCCACCAGCAGTACAGGAGAGAATAGCAATCAGCCCCAGCATTTT
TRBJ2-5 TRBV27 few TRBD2 CASSLTTGTNQETQYF TGTGCCAGCAGTTTGACTACCGGGACTAACCAAGAGACCCAGTACTTC
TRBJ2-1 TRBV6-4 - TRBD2 CASSDSVSGGADEQFF TGTGCCAGCAGTGACTCCGTTAGCGGGGGGGCAGATGAGCAGTTCTTC
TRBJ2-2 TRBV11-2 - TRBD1 CASSNPGGQGNTGELFF TGTGCCAGCAGCAACCCGGGCGGACAGGGGAACACCGGGGAGCTGTTTTTT
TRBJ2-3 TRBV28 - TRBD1 CASSSLAPGQGTDTQYF TGTGCCAGCAGTTCACTCGCCCCTGGACAGGGCACAGATACGCAGTATTTT
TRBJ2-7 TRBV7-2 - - CASSLEVPAYEQYF TGTGCCAGCAGCTTAGAAGTCCCGGCCTACGAGCAGTACTTC
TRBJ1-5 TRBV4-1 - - CASSRGEGDGQPQHF TGCGCCAGCAGCCGAGGGGAAGGGGACGGCCAGCCCCAGCATTTT
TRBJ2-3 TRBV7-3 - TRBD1 CASSLNRGSTDTQYF TGTGCCAGCAGCTTAAACAGGGGCAGCACAGATACGCAGTATTTT
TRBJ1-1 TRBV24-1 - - CATSDYTNTEAFF TGTGCCACCAGTGATTACACGAACACTGAAGCTTTCTTT